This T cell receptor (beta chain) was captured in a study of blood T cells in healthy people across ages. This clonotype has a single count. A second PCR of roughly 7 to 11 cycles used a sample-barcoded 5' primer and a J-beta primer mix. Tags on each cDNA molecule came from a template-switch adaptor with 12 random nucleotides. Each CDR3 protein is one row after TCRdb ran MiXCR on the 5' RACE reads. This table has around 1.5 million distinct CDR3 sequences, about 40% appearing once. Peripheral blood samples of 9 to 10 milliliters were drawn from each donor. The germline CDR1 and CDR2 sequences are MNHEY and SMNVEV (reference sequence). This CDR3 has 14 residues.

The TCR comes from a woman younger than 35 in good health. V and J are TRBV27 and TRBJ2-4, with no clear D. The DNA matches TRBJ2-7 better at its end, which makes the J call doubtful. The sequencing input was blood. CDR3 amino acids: CASKGGHRTYEQYF. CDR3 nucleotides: TGTGCCAGCAAAGGCGGCCATCGAACCTACGAGCAGTACTTC.